The 25 T cell receptor beta chains below all came from one sample that was sequenced in a study of blood T cell repertoires in COVID-19. The table came from immunoSEQ multiplex PCR; TCRdb's copy has only in-frame clones and leaves some out. This table has some 260,000 clones, 85% to 90% appearing once. The material sequenced was PBMCs or T cells enriched from blood (not recorded which). These TCRs come from a man in his forties who had recovered from COVID-19.

The chain couples TRBV4-1 to TRBJ1-4; TRBD1 matches 7 bases. Germline CDR1 is MGHRA and CDR2 is YSYEKL. This CDR3 is built from 15 residues. The trim removed 3 bases at V and 2 bases at J, leaving 3 bases unmatched. CDR3 loop: CASSHLGQTNEKLFF. In nucleotides, the CDR3 is TGCGCCAGCAGCCACCTGGGACAGACTAATGAAAAACTGTTTTTT.

The rearrangement uses TRBV30 and TRBJ2-3; 9 bases agree with TRBD2. V shed 8 bases, J shed 0 bases, and the junction held 6 bases outside the gene matches. This CDR3 has 14 amino acids. CDR1 GTSNPN and CDR2 SVGIG come from the germline V gene (reference sequence). CDR3 DNA: TGTGCCGTCACTAGCGGGCCTAGCACAGATACGCAGTATTTT. Translated, it gives CAVTSGPSTDTQYF.

This clone appeared a few times. The V gene is TRBV5-1, the J gene TRBJ2-1; TRBD2 matches 12 bases. CDR1 is SGHRS, CDR2 YFSETQ, per germline. This CDR3 contains 17 residues. Trimming took 0 bases from V and 7 from J; bases not matched to a gene: 8. The CDR3 region is CASSLGLAGEIWNEQFF. CDR3 DNA sequence: TGCGCCAGCAGCTTGGGACTAGCGGGAGAAATTTGGAATGAGCAGTTCTTC. Looking up the rest from reference TRBV5-1 and TRBJ2-1 gives the full variable domain: KAGVTQTPRYLIKTRGQQVTLSCSPISGHRSVSWYQQTPGQGLQFLFEYFSETQRNKGNFPGRFSGRQFSNSRSEMNVSTLELGDSALYLCASSLGLAGEIWNEQFFGPGTRLTVL.

The rearrangement links TRBV7-2 to TRBJ2-7, with D perhaps TRBD1 (6 bases). Germline CDR1 SGHTA, CDR2 FQGNSA. The CDR3 has 15 residues. The germline V and J ends were trimmed by 5 bases and 3 bases, with 17 bases remaining between them. Here the CDR3 DNA reads TGTGCCAGCAGCCCCAGGTCAGGGGAAGGCTACGAGCAGTACTTC. Its translation is CASSPRSGEGYEQYF. Looking up the rest from reference TRBV7-2 and TRBJ2-7 gives the full variable domain: GAGVSQSPSNKVTEKGKDVELRCDPISGHTALYWYRQSLGQGLEFLIYFQGNSAPDKSGLPSDRFSAERTGGSVSTLTIQRTQQEDSAVYLCASSPRSGEGYEQYFGPGTRLTVT.

The chain links TRBV5-1 to TRBJ2-1; TRBD2 might be the D (5 bases). Deletions cut 2 bases from V and 0 bases from J, with 12 bases between. The V gene's germline CDR1 is SGHRS and CDR2 YFSETQ. There are 16 residues in the CDR3. The CDR3 coding sequence is TGCGCCAGCAGCTTAACAGCGGCCAGCTCCTACAATGAGCAGTTCTTC. This translates into CASSLTAASSYNEQFF.

V is TRBV18 and J is TRBJ1-6, with 7 bases aligning to TRBD1. Trimming removed 3 bases from V and 4 bases from J; junction bases left unmatched: 3. Germline CDR1 is KGHSH and CDR2 is LQKENI. This CDR3 region has 15 residues. This chain's CDR3 is CASSPGQWYNSPLHF. For the CDR3, the DNA is TGTGCCAGCTCACCGGGACAGTGGTATAATTCACCCCTCCACTTT.

V usage is TRBV6-1 and J usage is TRBJ2-1; 7 positions agree with TRBD1. Germline CDR1 MNHNS, CDR2 SASEGT. V lost 1 base, J lost 4 bases, and 10 bases stayed unmatched. This CDR3 region has 17 residues. CDR3 sequence reads: CASSEDPTGFGYNEQFF. In nucleotides, the CDR3 is TGTGCCAGCAGTGAAGACCCGACAGGGTTTGGATACAATGAGCAGTTCTTC.

This clone is a singleton in its sample. The chain uses TRBV14 and TRBJ2-3, with a weak D call TRBD2 (5 bases). Germline values: CDR1 SGHDN, CDR2 FVKESK. The V end was cut by 1 base, the J end by 2 bases, with 10 bases between. This CDR3 spans 15 amino acids. CDR3 protein: CASSQAGFYTDTQYF. CDR3 in DNA: TGTGCCAGCAGCCAAGCGGGGTTTTACACAGATACGCAGTATTTT.

The chain employs TRBV5-6 and TRBJ1-1; 7 positions agree with TRBD1. Germline lookup yields CDR1 SGHDT and CDR2 YYEEEE. The CDR3 consists of 13 residues. V was pared by 3 bases and J by 5 bases, with 4 bases of the junction left unmatched. The CDR3 DNA is TGTGCCAGCAGCTCACAGGGGAATACTGAAGCTTTCTTT. Its translation is CASSSQGNTEAFF.

This chain links TRBV30 with TRBJ1-6; D unresolved. Germline lookup yields CDR1 GTSNPN and CDR2 SVGIG (reference sequence). The V gene lost 4 bases and the J gene lost 0 bases, with 13 bases spanning the gap. The CDR3 runs to 16 residues. CDR3 region: CAWKGGSSSYNSPLHF. The CDR3 DNA follows: TGTGCCTGGAAGGGAGGTTCCAGCTCCTATAATTCACCCCTCCACTTT.

This chain links TRBV28 with TRBJ1-2, with D tentatively TRBD1 (6 bases). Germline CDR1 MDHEN, CDR2 SYDVKM. V lost 6 bases to trimming and J lost 4 bases, with 15 bases between them. This CDR3 contains 14 residues. The CDR3 sequence: CASRGGQGSYGYTF. DNA for the CDR3: TGTGCCAGCAGGGGGGGGCAGGGTTCCTATGGCTACACCTTC.

The chain joins TRBV20-1 to TRBJ2-1; D gene uncertain. Per germline, CDR1 DFQATT and CDR2 SNEGSKA (reference sequence). There are 11 residues in the CDR3. V was pared by 6 bases and J by 7 bases, with 10 bases between. CDR3 amino acids: CSAPGPNEQFF. In nucleotides, the CDR3 is TGCAGTGCCCCAGGCCCTAATGAGCAGTTCTTC.

The chain combines TRBV5-4 with TRBJ2-5; 8 bases map to TRBD2. V trimming: 4 bases; J trimming: 5 bases; junction bases outside the gene matches: 7. The V gene's germline CDR1 is SGHNT and CDR2 YYREEE (reference sequence). The CDR3 contains 14 residues. CDR3 sequence: CASSPPGGEETQYF. CDR3 coding DNA: TGTGCCAGCAGCCCTCCCGGGGGGGAGGAGACCCAGTACTTC.

V and J are TRBV19 and TRBJ1-4; TRBD1 matches 8 bases. Trimming at V came to 5 bases and at J to 5 bases, leaving 7 bases not matched to a gene. Germline values: CDR1 LNHDA, CDR2 SQIVND (reference sequence). The CDR3 contains 15 residues. The CDR3 region is CASSQIDRGNEKLFF. As DNA, the CDR3 is TGTGCCAGTAGTCAAATCGACAGGGGCAATGAAAAACTGTTTTTT. The variable domain in full, with the rest retrieved from reference TRBV19 and TRBJ1-4, is DGGITQSPKYLFRKEGQNVTLSCEQNLNHDAMYWYRQDPGQGLRLIYYSQIVNDFQKGDIAEGYSVSREKKESFPLTVTSAQKNPTAFYLCASSQIDRGNEKLFFGSGTQLSVL.

V usage is TRBV4-1 and J usage is TRBJ1-2; a weak D match, TRBD1 (6 bases). Trimming pared 3 bases from V and 5 bases from J, leaving 16 bases between. CDR3 length: 15 amino acids. CDR1 is MGHRA and CDR2 is YSYEKL in the germline V gene. This CDR3 reads CASSHDTGLGYGYTF. The CDR3 DNA follows: TGCGCCAGCAGCCATGATACAGGGTTAGGATATGGCTACACCTTC.

In DNA form, the CDR3 reads TGCGCCAGCAGCCAAGATTCTAGCTACGAGCAGTACTTC. Its protein product is CASSQDSSYEQYF. The chain carries TRBV4-1 and TRBJ2-7; unclear D gene. Germline V lookup: CDR1 MGHRA, CDR2 YSYEKL. The V gene lost 0 bases and the J gene lost 3 bases, with 6 bases spanning the gap. The CDR3 length is 13 residues.

CDR3 sequence reads: CASSRQFAGEKLFF. CDR3 bases: TGTGCCAGCAGTCGACAGTTCGCGGGGGAAAAACTGTTTTTT. This chain uses TRBV5-6 with TRBJ1-4, with D possibly TRBD1 on 5 matching bases. V was cut by 5 bases and J by 8 bases, with 16 bases left in between. In germline, CDR1 is SGHDT, CDR2 YYEEEE. The CDR3 length is 14 residues.

The chain carries TRBV29-1 and TRBJ2-1; TRBD2 aligns across 9 bases. This CDR3 is built from 14 residues. Trimming cost V 6 bases and J 8 bases; bases outside gene matches: 11. The V gene's germline CDR1 is SQVTM and CDR2 ANQGSEA. The CDR3 nucleotides read TGCAGCGTCCCCCTTAGCGGGAGCGGAGATGAGCAGTTCTTC. Translation gives CSVPLSGSGDEQFF.

This clone was picked up a small number of times. The rearrangement links TRBV6-4 to TRBJ2-1, with D tentatively TRBD2 (6 bases). Germline CDR1 is MRHNA and CDR2 is SNTAGT. The CDR3 is 14 residues long. With 0 bases removed from V and 7 bases from J, the gap between germline ends came to 10 bases. CDR3 region: CASSDSDAGNEQFF. As DNA, the CDR3 is TGTGCCAGCAGTGACTCAGATGCGGGGAATGAGCAGTTCTTC.

The chain couples TRBV28 to TRBJ2-1; 9 positions match TRBD1. Trimming cost V 4 bases and J 9 bases; bases outside gene matches: 16. The CDR3 contains 17 residues. The germline CDR1 and CDR2 sequences are MDHEN and SYDVKM. The CDR3: CASSYWPYGQGWGEQFF. The CDR3 DNA sequence: TGTGCCAGCAGTTATTGGCCTTACGGACAGGGGTGGGGTGAGCAGTTCTTC.

The chain uses TRBV7-3 and TRBJ1-1; D possibly corresponds to TRBD1 (5 bases). Per the germline V gene, CDR1 is SGHTA and CDR2 is FQGTGA. With 2 bases removed from V and 1 base from J, the gap between germline ends came to 11 bases. CDR3 length: 15 residues. In DNA form, the CDR3 reads TGTGCCAGCAGCTTAGACCGGGGGAGGAACACTGAAGCTTTCTTT. Amino acids: CASSLDRGRNTEAFF.

This chain uses TRBV6-1 with TRBJ2-7; D remains unclear. The CDR3 runs to 12 residues. The V end lost 2 bases, the J end lost 4 bases, and 6 bases lay between the germline ends. Germline loops: CDR1 MNHNS, CDR2 SASEGT. CDR3 loop: CASSERAYEQYF. The CDR3 coding sequence is TGTGCCAGCAGTGAAAGAGCTTACGAGCAGTACTTC.

This chain connects TRBV4-3 to TRBJ1-2; tentatively, D is TRBD1 (6 bases). CDR1 and CDR2 (germline): LGHNA, YSLEER. V lost 0 bases and J lost 5, with 19 bases in between. This CDR3 comprises 17 residues. The CDR3 protein is CASSQDEIGTRGYGYTF. CDR3 nucleotides: TGCGCCAGCAGCCAAGATGAGATCGGGACACGCGGATATGGCTACACCTTC.

CDR3 DNA sequence: TGTGCCAGTAGTATAGAGACAGGGGGCCGGACCGGGGAGCTGTTTTTT. Its translation: CASSIETGGRTGELFF. This chain joins TRBV19 and TRBJ2-2; 10 nucleotides align to TRBD1. CDR1 and CDR2 from the germline V gene are LNHDA and SQIVND (reference sequence). CDR3 length equals 16 residues. J was trimmed by 5 bases and V by 0 bases; bases with no gene match: 3. Variable domain in full (rest from reference TRBV19 and TRBJ2-2): DGGITQSPKYLFRKEGQNVTLSCEQNLNHDAMYWYRQDPGQGLRLIYYSQIVNDFQKGDIAEGYSVSREKKESFPLTVTSAQKNPTAFYLCASSIETGGRTGELFFGEGSRLTVL.

In its sample, this clone was seen once. The chain combines TRBV7-9 with TRBJ2-4; 14 bases align to TRBD2. CDR1 SEHNR and CDR2 FQNEAQ come from the germline V gene (reference sequence). V gave up 4 bases and J gave up 8 bases; unmatched junction bases: 1. The CDR3 is 14 residues long. CDR3 coding DNA: TGTGCCAGCAGCTCGGGACTAGCGGGAGACATTCAGTACTTC. Translating gives CASSSGLAGDIQYF.